The T cell receptor beta chain described here comes from a study of blood T cell repertoires in COVID-19. Individuals aged 18 to 89 years were recruited from about two dozen US areas. This table comes from immunoSEQ multiplex PCR, and its TCRdb copy is limited to in-frame clones, with some not included. Of 140,000 to 150,000 clones detected, approximately 80% appear once; the ten largest clones hold 6%. Sequences were obtained from PBMCs or T cells enriched from blood (not recorded which). This sequence originates from a woman aged 45-59 years who had recovered from COVID-19.

CDR3 residues: CASSLPPGSDTGELFF. In DNA form, the CDR3 reads TGTGCCAGCAGCTTGCCTCCGGGGTCCGACACCGGGGAGCTGTTTTTT. V and J are TRBV5-6 and TRBJ2-2; TRBD2 might be the D (5 bases). The CDR3 is 16 residues long. Germline V lookup: CDR1 SGHDT, CDR2 YYEEEE. The V gene lost 1 base and the J gene lost 3 bases, with 13 bases spanning the gap. Combining the CDR3 with reference TRBV5-6 and TRBJ2-2 gives the whole variable domain DAGVTQSPTHLIKTRGQQVTLRCSPKSGHDTVSWYQQALGQGPQFIFQYYEEEERQRGNFPDRFSGHQFPNYSSELNVNALLLGDSALYLCASSLPPGSDTGELFFGEGSRLTVL.